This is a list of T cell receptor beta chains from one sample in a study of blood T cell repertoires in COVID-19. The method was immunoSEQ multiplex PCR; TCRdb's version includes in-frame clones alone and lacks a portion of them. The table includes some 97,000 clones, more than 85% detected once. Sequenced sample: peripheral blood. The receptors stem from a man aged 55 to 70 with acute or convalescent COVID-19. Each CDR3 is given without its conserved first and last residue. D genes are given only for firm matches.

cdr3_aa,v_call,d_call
ASSEGPGSQETQY,TRBV7-3,.
ASSLNRGRNEQY,TRBV5-1,TRBD1
ASSQGQAGGYT,TRBV14,.
ASSLSGRGYTGELF,TRBV11-2,.
ASRGRGDTGNTIY,TRBV19,.
AFATGESNGYT,TRBV30,TRBD1
ASSRGLAGNEQF,TRBV27,TRBD2
ASSLLTSGSEYNEQF,TRBV27,TRBD2
ASSLDRSGGSKLF,TRBV11-2,.
ASSPQYNPGTVNTEAF,TRBV18,TRBD1
ASSLAGQGGNEQF,TRBV28,TRBD1
ASRDRASGNQPQH,TRBV6-6,.
ASSILDRENQPQH,TRBV19,TRBD1
ASSPGLAGGTNEQF,TRBV3-1/TRBV3-2,TRBD2
ASAPRPISDSGELF,TRBV16,.
ASSDRGPAGRSYNEQF,TRBV6-4,.
ASSLAGGTSGQETQY,TRBV5-1,TRBD2
ASSSRGSESNEQF,TRBV27,.
ASSRMNTEAF,TRBV12-3/TRBV12-4,.
ASSSPQGQGIEKLF,TRBV2,TRBD1
ATSGGNQPQH,TRBV10-3,.
ASGLQGGGVNGYT,TRBV12-5,.